This TCR beta chain was retrieved from a study of T cell repertoires in cytomegalovirus infection. For the study at large: Matching HLA type, along with CMV infection, was indicated by public TCR beta signatures. Study-level findings and limits: Cumulative public TCR beta family frequency identified CMV carriers with the relevant HLA. Ex vivo responses were dominated by HLA-C-restricted CMV-specific TCR beta clonotypes.

The germline gives CDR1 MNHNS, CDR2 SASEGT. The CDR3 has 16 residues. V was pared by 7 bases and J by 8 bases, with 17 bases of the junction left unmatched. This clonotype was counted a few times. The antigen is undetermined. One entry per CDR3 protein, called by TCRdb with MiXCR from the reads. The table lists 150,000 to 200,000 distinct CDR3 sequences, roughly a sixth of them singletons. The sequenced sample was CD8+ T cells from PBMCs. V is TRBV6-1 and J is TRBJ1-2, with TRBD1 matching 9 bases. The receptor was derived from a human donor in good health (CMV status not recorded). Some clones in this sample may be carry-over from other donors' samples. The CDR3 here is CASIDNRGRGSKGYTF. Written as DNA, the CDR3 is TGTGCCAGCATTGATAACAGGGGGCGAGGATCAAAAGGCTACACCTTC.